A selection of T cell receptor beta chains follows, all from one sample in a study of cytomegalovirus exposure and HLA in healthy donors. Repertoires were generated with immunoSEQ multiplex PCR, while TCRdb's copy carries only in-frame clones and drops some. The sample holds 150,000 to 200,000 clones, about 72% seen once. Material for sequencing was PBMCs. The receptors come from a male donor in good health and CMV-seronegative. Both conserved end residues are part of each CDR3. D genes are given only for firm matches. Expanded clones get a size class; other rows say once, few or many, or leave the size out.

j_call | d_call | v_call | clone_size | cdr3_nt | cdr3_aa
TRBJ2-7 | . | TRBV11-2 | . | TGTGCCAGCAGCTACAGATACGAGCAGTACTTC | CASSYRYEQYF
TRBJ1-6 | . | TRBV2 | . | TGTGCCAGCCGGGACACATACTTCTCCTATAATTCACCCCTCCACTTT | CASRDTYFSYNSPLHF
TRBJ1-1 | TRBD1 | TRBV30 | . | TGTGCCTGGATTCAACAGGGGGTAGCTTTCTTT | CAWIQQGVAFF
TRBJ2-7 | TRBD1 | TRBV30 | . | TGTGCCTGGAGTACAGGGGGCTACGAGCAGTACTTC | CAWSTGGYEQYF
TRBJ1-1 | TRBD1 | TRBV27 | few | TGTGCCAGCAGTTTCAAGACAGGGGTTACTGAAGCTTTCTTT | CASSFKTGVTEAFF
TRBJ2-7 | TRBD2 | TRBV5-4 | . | TGTGCCAGCAGCTTCCCTAGCGGGAGCAACGAGCAGTACTTC | CASSFPSGSNEQYF
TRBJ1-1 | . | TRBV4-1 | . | TGCGCCAGCAGCCGGACGGGAGAAGCTTTCTTT | CASSRTGEAFF
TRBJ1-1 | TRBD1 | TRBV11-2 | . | TGTGCCAGCAGCGTACCGGGGACAGCCACCCTCTTT | CASSVPGTATLF
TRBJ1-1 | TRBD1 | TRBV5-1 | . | TGCGCCAGCAGCGGGACAGGGGTGAACACTGAAGCTTTCTTT | CASSGTGVNTEAFF
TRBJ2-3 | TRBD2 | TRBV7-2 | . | TGTGCCAGCAGCCCCCCGGCGGGAGGCGCAGATACGCAGTATTTT | CASSPPAGGADTQYF
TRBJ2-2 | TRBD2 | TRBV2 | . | TGTGCCAGCAGTGAGGGGAGGGGGAACACCGGGGAGCTGTTTTTT | CASSEGRGNTGELFF
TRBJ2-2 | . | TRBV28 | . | TGTGCCAGCATCCAGACAGTGGAGACCGGGGAGCTGTTTTTT | CASIQTVETGELFF
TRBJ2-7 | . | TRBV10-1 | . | TGCGCCAGCAGTGCCGCACCGTCCAGCTCCTACGAGCAGTACTTC | CASSAAPSSSYEQYF
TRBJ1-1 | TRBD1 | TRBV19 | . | TGTGCCAGTAGTATATCGGACAGGGGCACTGAAGCTTTCTTT | CASSISDRGTEAFF
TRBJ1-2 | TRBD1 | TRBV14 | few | TGTGCCAGCAGCCGGACCGGGACAGGGGATGGCTACACCTTC | CASSRTGTGDGYTF
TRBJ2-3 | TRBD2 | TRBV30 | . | TGTGCCTGGGGGCTGGCGGGAGGGAAGGCAGATACGCAGTATTTT | CAWGLAGGKADTQYF
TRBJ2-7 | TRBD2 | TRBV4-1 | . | TGCGCCAGCAGCCAAGCGACAGCGGGGTGGTACGAGCAGTACTTC | CASSQATAGWYEQYF
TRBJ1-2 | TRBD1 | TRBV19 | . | TGTGCCAGTAGTCGGGACAGCTCTAACTATGGCTACACCTTC | CASSRDSSNYGYTF
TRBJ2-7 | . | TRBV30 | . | TGTGCCTGGAGCCAGGGGGGAGAGCAGTACTTC | CAWSQGGEQYF
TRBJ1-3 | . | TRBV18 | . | TGTGCCAGCTCACACAGGGAACACTCTGGAAACACCATATATTTT | CASSHREHSGNTIYF
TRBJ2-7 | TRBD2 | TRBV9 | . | TGTGCCAGCAGCGTTTCCGCGACTAGCGGGATGTACGAGCAGTACTTC | CASSVSATSGMYEQYF
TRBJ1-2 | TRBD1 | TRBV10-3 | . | TGTGCCATCAGTGAGCCCGGGACAGGGTTGATTGGCTACACCTTC | CAISEPGTGLIGYTF
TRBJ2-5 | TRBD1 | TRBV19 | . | TGTGCCAGTAGCCCACAGGGGTCCCAGACCCAGTACTTC | CASSPQGSQTQYF
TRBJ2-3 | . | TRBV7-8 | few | TGTGCCAGCAGCCCCCCCAGGGATCTCACAGATACGCAGTATTTT | CASSPPRDLTDTQYF
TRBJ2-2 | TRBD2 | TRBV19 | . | TGTGCCAGTAAGGCTAGCGGGATAGGGGCCGGGGAGCTGTTTTTT | CASKASGIGAGELFF
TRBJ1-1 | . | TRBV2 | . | TGTGCCAGCAAACGGCAGGCGGGGACTGAAGCTTTCTTT | CASKRQAGTEAFF
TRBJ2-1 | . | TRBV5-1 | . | TGCGCCAGCAGCTACGAGAGCGTTCGGTACAATGAGCAGTTCTTC | CASSYESVRYNEQFF
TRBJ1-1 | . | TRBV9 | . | TGTGCCAGCAGCGTCGGGATTGACGTTGACACTGAAGCTTTCTTT | CASSVGIDVDTEAFF
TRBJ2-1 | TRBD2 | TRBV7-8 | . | TGTGCCAGCAGAATACTAGCGGGACCATACAATGAGCAGTTCTTC | CASRILAGPYNEQFF
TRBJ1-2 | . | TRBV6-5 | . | TGTGCCAGCACCGGTGGCTATGGCTACACCTTC | CASTGGYGYTF
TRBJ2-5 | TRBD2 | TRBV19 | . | TGTGCCAGTAGTACCTCGAGGACTAGCGCGGAGACCCAGTACTTC | CASSTSRTSAETQYF
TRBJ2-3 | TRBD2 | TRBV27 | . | TGTGCCAGCAGTTTTGGTGGTAGCGGGAGGGTATCAGATACGCAGTATTTT | CASSFGGSGRVSDTQYF
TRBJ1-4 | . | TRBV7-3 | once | TGTGCCAGCAGCGCTGACAGGAATGAAAAACTGTTTTTT | CASSADRNEKLFF
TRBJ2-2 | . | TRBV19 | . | TGTGCCAGTAGTATATCCTCGAACACCGGGGAGCTGTTTTTT | CASSISSNTGELFF
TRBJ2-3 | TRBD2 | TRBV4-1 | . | TGCGCCAGCAGCCAAGAAGCTAGCGGAGGACCAGATACGCAGTATTTT | CASSQEASGGPDTQYF
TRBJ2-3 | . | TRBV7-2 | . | TGTGCCAGCAGCCCCTCCGGGGTGAGGGCAGATACGCAGTATTTT | CASSPSGVRADTQYF
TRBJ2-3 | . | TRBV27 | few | TGTGCCGCGGGATCTCAGGGTGCAGATACGCAGTATTTT | CAAGSQGADTQYF
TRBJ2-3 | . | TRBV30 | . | TGTGCCTGGAGTGAGAGGGTCAAAGGTGCGCAGTATTTT | CAWSERVKGAQYF
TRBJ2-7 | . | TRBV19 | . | TGTGCCAGTAGTTACCGACCAGGGGCCTCCGCCTACGAGCAGTACTTC | CASSYRPGASAYEQYF
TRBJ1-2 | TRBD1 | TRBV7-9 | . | TGTTCCAGCAAAAAGGCCCCTGGACAGGGTGGTGGCTACACCTTC | CSSKKAPGQGGGYTF
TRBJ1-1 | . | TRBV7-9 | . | TGTGCCAGCAGGACCGGGACACTGAACACTGAAGCTTTCTTT | CASRTGTLNTEAFF
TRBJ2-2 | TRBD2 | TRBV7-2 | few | TGTGCCAGCAGCTCGGCGGGACTAATGTCCGGGGAGCTGTTTTTT | CASSSAGLMSGELFF
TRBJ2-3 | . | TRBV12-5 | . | TGTGCTAGTGGATCCAGCGGAGACCACACAGATACGCAGTATTTT | CASGSSGDHTDTQYF
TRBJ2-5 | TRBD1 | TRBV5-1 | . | TGCGCCAGCAGATCCGGGACAGCCTCCCGGGAGACCCAGTACTTC | CASRSGTASRETQYF
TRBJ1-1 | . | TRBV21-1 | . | TGTGCCAGCATTCAGGCGCGCGAAGCTTTCTTT | CASIQAREAFF
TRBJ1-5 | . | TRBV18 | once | TGTGCCAGCTCACCATCGGCAGGGGAAGATCTCAATCAGCCCCAGCATTTT | CASSPSAGEDLNQPQHF
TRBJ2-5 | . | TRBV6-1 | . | TGTGCCAGCAGAATGAGCCTACAAGAGACCCAGTACTTC | CASRMSLQETQYF
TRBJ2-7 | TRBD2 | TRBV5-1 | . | TGCGCCAGCAGCCGGCGACTAGCTCCTACCGAGCAGTACTTC | CASSRRLAPTEQYF
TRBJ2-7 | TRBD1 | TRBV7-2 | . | TGTGCCAGCAGCTTTCGACAGGGGGGCTACGAGCAGTACTTC | CASSFRQGGYEQYF
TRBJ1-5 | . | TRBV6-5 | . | TGTGCCAGCAGCCGCCGGGCAGGGCAGCCCCAGCATTTT | CASSRRAGQPQHF
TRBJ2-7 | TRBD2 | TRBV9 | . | TGTGCCAGCAGCGCCGGAGGGACTAGTATCGCCGAGCAGTACTTC | CASSAGGTSIAEQYF
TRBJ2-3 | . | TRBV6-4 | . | TGTGCCAGCAGCCCAAGTATGGCGGGCACAGATACGCAGTATTTT | CASSPSMAGTDTQYF
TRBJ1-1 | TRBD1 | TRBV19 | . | TGTGCCAGTAGTGCCCTACAGGGGGCAGGAGTGAACACTGAAGCTTTCTTT | CASSALQGAGVNTEAFF
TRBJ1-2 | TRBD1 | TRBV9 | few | TGTGCCAGCAGCCCAGGACAGGGGTCTAACTATGGCTACACCTTC | CASSPGQGSNYGYTF